These 12 T cell receptor beta chains came from one sample sequenced in a study of blood T cell repertoires in COVID-19. Only in-frame clones appear in the TCRdb table, and some are missing; sequencing was by immunoSEQ multiplex PCR. Here the sample spans about 170,000 clones, just over 90% being singletons. Sequencing used peripheral blood. These receptors came from a man aged 18 to 35 with COVID-19, enrolled during active disease.

This clone was counted many times. The rearrangement uses TRBV2 and TRBJ2-7; no firm D call. Germline CDR1 SNHLY, CDR2 FYNNEI. This CDR3 is 13 amino acids long. Trimming removed 3 bases at V and 3 bases at J, with 9 bases between. Here the CDR3 reads CASSDAGNYEQYF. CDR3 coding DNA: TGTGCCAGCAGTGACGCAGGTAACTACGAGCAGTACTTC.

The chain carries TRBV19 and TRBJ2-5, with 9 nucleotides matching TRBD1. J was trimmed by 4 bases and V by 3 bases; bases with no gene match: 6. The CDR3 covers 15 residues. Looked up from germline, CDR1 is LNHDA and CDR2 is SQIVND (reference sequence). CDR3 amino acids: CASSILQGALETQYF. The CDR3 DNA reads TGTGCCAGTAGTATCTTACAGGGGGCCCTAGAGACCCAGTACTTC.

This rearrangement joins TRBV5-1 to TRBJ2-1; tentatively, D is TRBD1 (5 bases). The CDR3 spans 14 residues. Germline CDR1 and CDR2: SGHRS and YFSETQ. Trimming took off 5 bases at V and 4 bases at J, with 13 bases between the two ends. The CDR3 region has the DNA TGCGCCAGCAGTAAAACCAGGGAATACAATGAGCAGTTCTTC. This sequence encodes CASSKTREYNEQFF.

The chain has TRBV30 and TRBJ2-2, with D hard to call. The CDR3 spans 13 residues. Trimming shortened V by 2 bases and J by 3 bases, and 7 bases separated the two germline ends. The V gene's germline CDR1 is GTSNPN and CDR2 SVGIG (reference sequence). This CDR3 reads CAWSPVHTGELFF. DNA for the CDR3: TGTGCCTGGAGTCCCGTTCACACCGGGGAGCTGTTTTTT.

V is TRBV19 and J is TRBJ1-5; tentative D call: TRBD1 (5 bases). Between the trimmed V and J ends, which lost 2 bases and 4 bases, there was a span of 9 bases. Germline CDR1 reads LNHDA; CDR2 reads SQIVND (reference sequence). The CDR3 is 14 residues long. This CDR3 is CASSIRGSNQPQHF. CDR3 DNA sequence: TGTGCCAGTAGTATAAGGGGCTCGAATCAGCCCCAGCATTTT. The full variable domain, with the rest looked up from reference TRBV19 and TRBJ1-5, is DGGITQSPKYLFRKEGQNVTLSCEQNLNHDAMYWYRQDPGQGLRLIYYSQIVNDFQKGDIAEGYSVSREKKESFPLTVTSAQKNPTAFYLCASSIRGSNQPQHFGDGTRLSIL.

V usage is TRBV9 and J usage is TRBJ2-3; D gene ambiguous. The CDR3 spans 13 residues. V gave up 3 bases and J gave up 2 bases, with 7 bases separating them. Germline loops: CDR1 SGDLS, CDR2 YYNGEE. CDR3 sequence (DNA): TGTGCCAGCAGCGAACAGTACACAGATACGCAGTATTTT. Amino acids: CASSEQYTDTQYF. The entire variable domain, with the rest obtained from reference TRBV9 and TRBJ2-3, is as follows: DSGVTQTPKHLITATGQRVTLRCSPRSGDLSVYWYQQSLDQGLQFLIQYYNGEERAKGNILERFSAQQFPDLHSELNLSSLELGDSALYFCASSEQYTDTQYFGPGTRLTVL.

V and J are TRBV4-1 and TRBJ2-2, with TRBD1 identical over 7 bases. Germline V gene sequence: CDR1 MGHRA, CDR2 YSYEKL. V was pared by 1 base and J by 5 bases, with 7 bases of the junction left unmatched. The CDR3 covers 16 residues. The CDR3 coding sequence is TGCGCCAGCAGCCAAGTGAGGGGCAGGGGGACCGGGGAGCTGTTTTTT. Translating gives CASSQVRGRGTGELFF.

CDR3 region: CAWSRLAGGYNEQFF. For the CDR3, the DNA is TGTGCCTGGAGTCGGCTAGCGGGAGGCTACAATGAGCAGTTCTTC. The J gene is TRBJ2-1, the V gene TRBV30; TRBD2 agrees at 11 bases. The CDR3 has 15 residues. CDR1 and CDR2 (germline): GTSNPN, SVGIG (reference sequence). With V trimmed by 2 bases and J by 3 bases, 3 bases remained unmatched.

This chain joins TRBV7-3 and TRBJ1-6; D gene unclear. V lost 1 base and J 10 bases, leaving 8 bases between the germline ends. In germline, CDR1 is SGHTA, CDR2 FQGTGA. This CDR3 contains 13 residues. CDR3 protein: CASSLMRESPLHF. The CDR3 DNA is TGTGCCAGCAGCTTAATGAGGGAATCACCCCTCCACTTT.

The chain joins TRBV7-8 to TRBJ2-7; tentative D call: TRBD1 (6 bases). CDR1 SGHVS and CDR2 FQNEAQ come from the germline V gene. The CDR3 spans 15 residues. V lost 1 base and J 0 bases, leaving 10 bases between the germline ends. This CDR3 reads CASSLGQDSSYEQYF. The DNA for the CDR3 is TGTGCCAGCAGCTTAGGACAGGACAGCTCCTACGAGCAGTACTTC.

The V gene is TRBV27, the J gene TRBJ2-3; TRBD2 matches 7 bases. CDR1 is MNHEY, CDR2 SMNVEV, per germline (reference sequence). J lost 0 bases, V lost 6 bases, and 6 bases had no gene match. This CDR3 spans 15 amino acids. The CDR3 sequence: CASSRRDYSTDTQYF. In DNA, the CDR3 is TGTGCCAGCAGCCGACGGGACTATAGCACAGATACGCAGTATTTT.

This chain connects TRBV7-2 to TRBJ1-5; 9 bases are a match to TRBD1. The germline V gene encodes CDR1 SGHTA and CDR2 FQGNSA. There are 15 residues in the CDR3. Unmatched junction bases numbered 3, after V lost 2 bases and J lost 4 bases. The DNA for the CDR3 is TGTGCCAGCAGCTTACTGGGACAGGGAAATCAGCCCCAGCATTTT. It codes for CASSLLGQGNQPQHF.